The entry below describes one T cell receptor beta chain. Per germline, CDR1 GTSNPN and CDR2 SVGIG (reference sequence). The CDR3 is made up of 13 amino acids. The V gene lost 3 bases and the J gene lost 6 bases, with 11 bases spanning the gap. The donor population consisted of healthy HIV-negative adults with no recent acute infections or vaccinations. Splitting the CD4+ cells yielded a CD45RA+ naive subset and a CD45RA-negative memory subset. Profiled with immunoSEQ multiplex PCR; TCRdb holds only in-frame clones, not every one. Of approximately 980,000 clones in the sample, over 60% were seen once. This sample was taken from a study of shared clonotypes between healthy human individuals. Study context: The people who gave samples were a couple of women and a few men aged 18 to 49.

The chain links TRBV30 to TRBJ2-2; possibly TRBD1 for D (6 bases). This sequence originates from a man younger than 35 in good health. Material: memory CD4+ T cells sorted from blood. Subset described: CD45RA-negative fraction. Here the CDR3 DNA reads TGTGCCTGGAGATGGGCAGGGGCCGGGGAGCTGTTTTTT. Residues: CAWRWAGAGELFF.